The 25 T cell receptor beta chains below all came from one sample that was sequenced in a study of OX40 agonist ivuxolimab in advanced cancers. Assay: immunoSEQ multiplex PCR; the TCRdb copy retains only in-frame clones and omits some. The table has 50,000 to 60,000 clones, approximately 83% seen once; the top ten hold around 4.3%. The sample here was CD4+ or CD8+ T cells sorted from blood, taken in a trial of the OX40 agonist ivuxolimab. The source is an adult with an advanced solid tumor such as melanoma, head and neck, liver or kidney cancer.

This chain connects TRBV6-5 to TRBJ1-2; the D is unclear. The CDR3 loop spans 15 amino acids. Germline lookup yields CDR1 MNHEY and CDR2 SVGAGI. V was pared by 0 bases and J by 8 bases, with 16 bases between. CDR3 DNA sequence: TGTGCCAGCAGTTACTCGACGGATTTCGGTTGGGGCTACACCTTC. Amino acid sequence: CASSYSTDFGWGYTF.

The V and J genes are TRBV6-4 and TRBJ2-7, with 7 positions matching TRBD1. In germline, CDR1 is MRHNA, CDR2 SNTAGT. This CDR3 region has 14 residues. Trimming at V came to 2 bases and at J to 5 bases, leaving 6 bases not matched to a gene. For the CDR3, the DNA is TGTGCCAGCAGTGACCGCGACAGGGAGAACGAGCAGTACTTC. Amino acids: CASSDRDRENEQYF.

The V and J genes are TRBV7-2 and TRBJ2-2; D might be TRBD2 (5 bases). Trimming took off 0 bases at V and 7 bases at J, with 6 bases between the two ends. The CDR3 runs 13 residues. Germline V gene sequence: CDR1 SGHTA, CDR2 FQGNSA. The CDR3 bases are TGTGCCAGCAGCTTAGCCGGGAACGGGGAGCTGTTTTTT. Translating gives CASSLAGNGELFF.

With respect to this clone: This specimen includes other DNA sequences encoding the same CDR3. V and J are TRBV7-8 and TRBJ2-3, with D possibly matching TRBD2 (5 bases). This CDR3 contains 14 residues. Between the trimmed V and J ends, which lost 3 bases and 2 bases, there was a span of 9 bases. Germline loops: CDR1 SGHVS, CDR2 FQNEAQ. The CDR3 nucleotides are TGTGCCAGCAGCTTGAGGCGGGTCACAGATACGCAGTATTTT. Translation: CASSLRRVTDTQYF.

The CDR3 protein is CASSLDLLAGGNEQFF. The CDR3 DNA reads TGTGCCAGCAGCTTAGATCTTCTAGCGGGAGGCAATGAGCAGTTCTTC. The chain employs TRBV11-2 and TRBJ2-1, with 11 bases identical to TRBD2. Germline V gene sequence: CDR1 SGHAT, CDR2 FQNNGV. This CDR3 contains 16 residues. The ends lost 0 bases at V and 6 bases at J; junction bases unmatched: 4.

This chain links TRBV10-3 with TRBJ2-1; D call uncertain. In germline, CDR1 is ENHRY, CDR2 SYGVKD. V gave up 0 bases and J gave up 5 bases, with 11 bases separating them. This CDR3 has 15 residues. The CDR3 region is CAISESLPEDNEQFF. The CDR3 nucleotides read TGTGCCATCAGTGAGTCGCTCCCCGAAGACAATGAGCAGTTCTTC.

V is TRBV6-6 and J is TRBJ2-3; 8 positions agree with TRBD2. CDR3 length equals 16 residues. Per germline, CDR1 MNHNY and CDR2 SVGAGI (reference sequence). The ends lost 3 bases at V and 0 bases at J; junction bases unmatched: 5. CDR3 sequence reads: CASSYRGGTSTDTQYF. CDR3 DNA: TGTGCCAGCAGTTATCGGGGGGGGACTAGCACAGATACGCAGTATTTT.

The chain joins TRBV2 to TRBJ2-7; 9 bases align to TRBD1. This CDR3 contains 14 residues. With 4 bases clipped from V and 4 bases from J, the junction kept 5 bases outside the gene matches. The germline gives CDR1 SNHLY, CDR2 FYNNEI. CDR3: CASSGPDRGYEQYF. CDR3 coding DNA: TGTGCCAGCAGTGGACCGGACAGGGGTTACGAGCAGTACTTC.

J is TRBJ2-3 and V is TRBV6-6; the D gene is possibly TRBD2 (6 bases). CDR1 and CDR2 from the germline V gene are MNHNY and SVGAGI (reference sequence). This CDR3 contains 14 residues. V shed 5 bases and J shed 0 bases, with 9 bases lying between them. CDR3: CASSVSGSTDTQYF. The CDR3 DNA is TGTGCCAGCAGTGTAAGCGGGAGCACAGATACGCAGTATTTT.

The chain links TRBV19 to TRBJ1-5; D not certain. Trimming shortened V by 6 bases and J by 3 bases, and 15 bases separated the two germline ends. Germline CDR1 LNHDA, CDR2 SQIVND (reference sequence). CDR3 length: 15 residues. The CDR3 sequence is CASRAQHSVNQPQHF. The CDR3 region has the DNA TGTGCCAGTAGAGCCCAGCACAGCGTCAATCAGCCCCAGCATTTT.

This CDR3 is CASSLGDYEQYF. CDR3 nucleotide sequence: TGTGCCAGCAGCTTGGGGGACTACGAGCAGTACTTC. The V call is TRBV5-6, the J call TRBJ2-7; D gene unclear. The germline V and J ends were trimmed by 0 bases and 3 bases, with 4 bases remaining between them. Germline V gives CDR1 SGHDT, CDR2 YYEEEE. The CDR3 is 12 residues long.

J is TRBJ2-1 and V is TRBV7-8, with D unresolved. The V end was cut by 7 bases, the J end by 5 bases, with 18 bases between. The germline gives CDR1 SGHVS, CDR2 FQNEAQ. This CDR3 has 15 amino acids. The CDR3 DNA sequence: TGTGCCAGCACCCCCTTTCCCCTACAAGACAATGAGCAGTTCTTC. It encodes CASTPFPLQDNEQFF.

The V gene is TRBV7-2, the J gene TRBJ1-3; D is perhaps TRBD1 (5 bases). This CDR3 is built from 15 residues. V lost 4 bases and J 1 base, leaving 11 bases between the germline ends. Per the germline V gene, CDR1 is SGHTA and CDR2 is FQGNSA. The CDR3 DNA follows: TGTGCCAGCAGCTCCTACGGGGCTTCTGGAAACACCATATATTTT. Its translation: CASSSYGASGNTIYF.

This chain's CDR3 is CASRLRGQDGYTF. The CDR3 region has the DNA TGTGCCAGCAGGCTCAGGGGGCAGGATGGCTACACCTTC. This chain joins TRBV6-5 and TRBJ1-2; 8 bases agree with TRBD1. Trimming removed 6 bases from V and 6 bases from J; junction bases left unmatched: 6. The CDR3 is made up of 13 amino acids. In germline, CDR1 is MNHEY, CDR2 SVGAGI.

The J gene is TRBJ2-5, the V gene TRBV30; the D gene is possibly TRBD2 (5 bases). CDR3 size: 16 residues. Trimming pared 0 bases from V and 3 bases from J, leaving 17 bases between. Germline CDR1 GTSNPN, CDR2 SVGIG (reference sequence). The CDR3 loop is CAWSVKGWAREETQYF. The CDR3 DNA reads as TGTGCCTGGAGTGTAAAAGGGTGGGCGCGGGAAGAGACCCAGTACTTC.

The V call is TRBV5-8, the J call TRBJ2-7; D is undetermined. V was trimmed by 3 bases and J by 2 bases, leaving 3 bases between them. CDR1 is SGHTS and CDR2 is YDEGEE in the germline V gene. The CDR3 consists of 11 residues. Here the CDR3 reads CASSSAYEQYF. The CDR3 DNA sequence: TGTGCCAGCAGCTCTGCCTACGAGCAGTACTTC.

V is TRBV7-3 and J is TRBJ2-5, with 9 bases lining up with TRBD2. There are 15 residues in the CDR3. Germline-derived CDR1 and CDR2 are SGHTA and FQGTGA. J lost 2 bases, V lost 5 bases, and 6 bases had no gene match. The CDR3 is CASSPLAGPQETQYF. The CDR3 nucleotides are TGTGCCAGCAGCCCCCTAGCGGGGCCTCAAGAGACCCAGTACTTC.

The CDR3 sequence is CASSSPGGKSQPQHF. In DNA, the CDR3 is TGTGCCAGCAGCTCGCCGGGAGGGAAGAGTCAGCCCCAGCATTTT. The rearrangement uses TRBV2 and TRBJ1-5; no firm D call. Germline V gene data show CDR1 as SNHLY and CDR2 as FYNNEI. V lost 6 bases, J lost 6 bases, and 18 bases lay in between. This CDR3 spans 15 amino acids.

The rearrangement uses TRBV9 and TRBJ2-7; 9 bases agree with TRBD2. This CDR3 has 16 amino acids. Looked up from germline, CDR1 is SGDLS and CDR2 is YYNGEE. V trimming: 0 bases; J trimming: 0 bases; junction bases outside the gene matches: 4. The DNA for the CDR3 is TGTGCCAGCAGCGTAGATGGAGCGGGGGGCTCCTACGAGCAGTACTTC. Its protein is CASSVDGAGGSYEQYF.

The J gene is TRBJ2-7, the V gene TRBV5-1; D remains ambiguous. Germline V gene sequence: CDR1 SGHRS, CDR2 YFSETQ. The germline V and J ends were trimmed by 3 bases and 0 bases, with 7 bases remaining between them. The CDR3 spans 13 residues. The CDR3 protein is CASSSRSSYEQYF. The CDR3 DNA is TGCGCCAGCAGCTCCAGGAGCTCCTACGAGCAGTACTTC.

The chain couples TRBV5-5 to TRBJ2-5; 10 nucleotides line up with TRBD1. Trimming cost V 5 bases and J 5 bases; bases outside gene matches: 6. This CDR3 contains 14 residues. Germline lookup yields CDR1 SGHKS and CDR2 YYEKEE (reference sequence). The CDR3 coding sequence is TGTGCCAGCAGAGAGACAGGGGGCGGGGAGACCCAGTACTTC. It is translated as CASRETGGGETQYF. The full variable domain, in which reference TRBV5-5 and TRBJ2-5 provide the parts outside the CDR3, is DAGVTQSPTHLIKTRGQQVTLRCSPISGHKSVSWYQQVLGQGPQFIFQYYEKEERGRGNFPDRFSARQFPNYSSELNVNALLLGDSALYLCASRETGGGETQYFGPGTRLLVL.

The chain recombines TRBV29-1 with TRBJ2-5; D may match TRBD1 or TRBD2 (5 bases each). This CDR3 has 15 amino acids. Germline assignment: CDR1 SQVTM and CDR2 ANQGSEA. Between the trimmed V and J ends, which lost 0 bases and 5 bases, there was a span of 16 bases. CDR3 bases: TGCAGCGTTGAAGACCCGGGTGGGGGTTGGGAGACCCAGTACTTC. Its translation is CSVEDPGGGWETQYF.

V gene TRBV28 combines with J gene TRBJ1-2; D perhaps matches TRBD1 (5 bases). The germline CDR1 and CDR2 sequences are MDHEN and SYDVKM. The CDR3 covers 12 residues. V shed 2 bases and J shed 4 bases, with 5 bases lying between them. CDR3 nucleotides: TGTGCCAGCAGTTTAAGGGGCTATGGCTACACCTTC. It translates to CASSLRGYGYTF.

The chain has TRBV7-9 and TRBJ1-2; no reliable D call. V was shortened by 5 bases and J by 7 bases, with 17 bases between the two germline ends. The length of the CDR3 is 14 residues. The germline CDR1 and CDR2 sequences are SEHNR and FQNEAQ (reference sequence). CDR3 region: CASSLFIARGGYTF. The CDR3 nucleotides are TGTGCCAGCAGCCTATTCATTGCCCGGGGTGGCTACACCTTC. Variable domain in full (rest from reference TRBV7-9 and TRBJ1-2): DTGVSQNPRHKITKRGQNVTFRCDPISEHNRLYWYRQTLGQGPEFLTYFQNEAQLEKSRLLSDRFSAERPKGSFSTLEIQRTEQGDSAMYLCASSLFIARGGYTFGSGTRLTVV.

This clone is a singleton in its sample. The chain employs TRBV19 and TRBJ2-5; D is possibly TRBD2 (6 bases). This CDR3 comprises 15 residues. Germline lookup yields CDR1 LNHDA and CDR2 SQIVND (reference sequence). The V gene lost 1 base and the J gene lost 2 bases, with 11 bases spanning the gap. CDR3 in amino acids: CASSIGHGGQETQYF. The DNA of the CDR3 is TGTGCCAGTAGTATAGGGCACGGAGGGCAAGAGACCCAGTACTTC.